The clone carrying this TCR beta chain was detected once. This entry is derived from a study of blood T cell repertoires in COVID-19. Study background: PBMCs, B-cell-depleted T cells, or T cells provided the cDNA or gDNA that made up the material.

TCRdb's copy holds only in-frame clones and misses some; the assay was immunoSEQ multiplex PCR. The sample holds about 110,000 clones, more than 75% seen once. The source of this sequence is a man aged 70-80 years with acute or convalescent COVID-19. The sample taken for sequencing was peripheral blood.

CDR3 DNA: TGTGCCAGCAGTAAGGCAGGATCTGGGGCCAACGTCCTGACTTTC. It codes for CASSKAGSGANVLTF. The genes are TRBV28 and TRBJ2-6; D is undetermined. Trimming removed 5 bases at V and 1 base at J, with 9 bases between. CDR1 and CDR2 from the germline V gene are MDHEN and SYDVKM. The CDR3 spans 15 residues.